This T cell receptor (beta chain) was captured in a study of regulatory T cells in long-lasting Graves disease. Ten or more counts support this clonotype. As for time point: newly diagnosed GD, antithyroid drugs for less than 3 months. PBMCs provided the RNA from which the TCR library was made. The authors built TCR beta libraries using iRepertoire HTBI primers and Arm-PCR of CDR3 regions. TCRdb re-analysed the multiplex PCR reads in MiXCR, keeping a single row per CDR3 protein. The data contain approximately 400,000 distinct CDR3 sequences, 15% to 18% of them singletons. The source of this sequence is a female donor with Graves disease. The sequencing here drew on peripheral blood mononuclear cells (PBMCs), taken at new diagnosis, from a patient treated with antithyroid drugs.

As DNA, the CDR3 is TGCGCCAGCAGCTTGGAGAACGAGCAGTACTTC. This codes for CASSLENEQYF. V is TRBV5-1 and J is TRBJ2-7; the D is unclear. This CDR3 spans 11 amino acids. In germline, CDR1 is SGHRS, CDR2 YFSETQ. Trimming took off 0 bases at V and 5 bases at J, with 3 bases between the two ends.